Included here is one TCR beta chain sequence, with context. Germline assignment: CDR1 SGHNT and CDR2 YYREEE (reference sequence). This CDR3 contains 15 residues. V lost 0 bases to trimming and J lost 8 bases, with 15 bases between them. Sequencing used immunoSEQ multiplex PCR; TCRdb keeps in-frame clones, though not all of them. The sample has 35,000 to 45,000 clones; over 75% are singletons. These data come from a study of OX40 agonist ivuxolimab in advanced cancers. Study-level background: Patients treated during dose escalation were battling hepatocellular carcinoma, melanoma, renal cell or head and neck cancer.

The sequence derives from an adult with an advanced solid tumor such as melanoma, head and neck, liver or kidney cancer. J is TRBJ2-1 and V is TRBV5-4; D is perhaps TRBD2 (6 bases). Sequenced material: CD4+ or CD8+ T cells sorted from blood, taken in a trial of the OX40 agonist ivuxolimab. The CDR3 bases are TGTGCCAGCAGCTTGGGGCCAGCGGGCGCATATGAGCAGTTCTTC. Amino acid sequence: CASSLGPAGAYEQFF.